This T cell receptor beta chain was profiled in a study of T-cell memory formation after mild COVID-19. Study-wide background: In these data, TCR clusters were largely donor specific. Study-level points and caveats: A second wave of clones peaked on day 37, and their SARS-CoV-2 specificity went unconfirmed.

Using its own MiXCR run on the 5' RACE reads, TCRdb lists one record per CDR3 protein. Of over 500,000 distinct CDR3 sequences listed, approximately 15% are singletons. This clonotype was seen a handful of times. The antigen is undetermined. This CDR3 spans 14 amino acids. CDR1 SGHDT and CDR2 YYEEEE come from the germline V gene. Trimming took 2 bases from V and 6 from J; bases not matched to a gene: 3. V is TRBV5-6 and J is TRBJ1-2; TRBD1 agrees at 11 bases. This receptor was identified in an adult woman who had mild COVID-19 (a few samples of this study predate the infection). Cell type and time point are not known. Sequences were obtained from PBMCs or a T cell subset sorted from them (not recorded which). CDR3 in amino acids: CASSLLGQGDGYTF. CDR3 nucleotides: TGTGCCAGCAGCTTATTGGGACAGGGGGATGGCTACACCTTC.